This TCR beta chain originates from a study of tumor and adjacent non-tumor tissue in lung cancer. Study-level information: There were 11 to 13 adenocarcinoma, 2 squamous cell carcinoma and 1 small cell lung cancer cases. Regarding the study as a whole: Significantly higher TCR diversity was found in tumor than normal lung.

On this clonotype: Its antigen remains unknown.

TCRbeta libraries were built with three rounds of nested PCR, modified from ARM-PCR. TCRdb re-analysed the multiplex PCR reads in MiXCR, keeping a single row per CDR3 protein. The sample consists of roughly 200,000 distinct CDR3 sequences, around 71% of them appearing once. The template was RNA from unsorted bulk tissue. CDR1 is SGHTA and CDR2 is FQGNSA in the germline V gene. J lost 4 bases, V lost 7 bases, and 3 bases had no gene match. The CDR3 spans 13 residues. Material for sequencing was lung tumor tissue. The genes are TRBV7-2 and TRBJ2-7; 11 bases are a match to TRBD1. The receptor's source is a man between 60 and 70 years old with non-small cell lung cancer. Here the CDR3 DNA reads TGTGCCAGCACCCGGGACAGGGGGTACGAGCAGTACTTC. Amino acid sequence: CASTRDRGYEQYF.